This T cell receptor beta chain derives from a study of post-analysis software for immune sequencing data. Study results and limitations: Controls showed lower frequencies than patients for 4 or 5 TRBV segments, and TRBV5-6, TRBV5-1 and TRBV20-1 were among these. Under F measure analysis, samples from one preparation batch co-clustered strongly.

V was trimmed by 6 bases and J by 5 bases, leaving 13 bases between them. This CDR3 contains 12 residues. Germline V gives CDR1 DFQATT, CDR2 SNEGSKA (reference sequence). The TCR beta cDNA libraries contained unique molecular identifiers. MiXCR was run by TCRdb on the PCR reads, yielding one entry per CDR3 protein. This table has about half a million distinct CDR3 sequences, less than 45% appearing once. This clonotype was seen a handful of times. Its cognate antigen is unknown. The chain has TRBV20-1 and TRBJ2-5; possible D gene TRBD2, 6 bases. Sequencing was done on a sample of blood. This TCR came from a girl under 18 with multiple sclerosis. The CDR3 here is CSAMTSVETQYF. CDR3 nucleotide sequence: TGCAGTGCCATGACTAGTGTTGAGACCCAGTACTTC.